These 32 T cell receptor beta chains were all obtained from the same sample, sequenced in a study of blood T cell repertoires in COVID-19. This table comes from immunoSEQ multiplex PCR, and its TCRdb copy is limited to in-frame clones, with some not included. The table shows roughly 90,000 clones, with 65% to 90% occurring only once. Sample: peripheral blood. These receptors came from a woman of 80 years or more with active or convalescent COVID-19.

The chain uses TRBV9 and TRBJ2-2; weak D call: TRBD2 (7 bases). This CDR3 has 17 residues. Deletions cut 4 bases from V and 1 base from J, with 17 bases between. Germline V gene lookup returns CDR1 SGDLS and CDR2 YYNGEE. CDR3 loop: CASSSYRGAKNTGELFF. The CDR3 DNA follows: TGTGCCAGCAGCTCCTACCGGGGGGCCAAGAACACCGGGGAGCTGTTTTTT.

The sample holds a few counts of this clone. The rearrangement links TRBV7-8 to TRBJ1-2; 8 bases align to TRBD1. The V segment lost 5 bases and the J segment 4 bases; nucleotides outside the gene matches: 6. The CDR3 has 14 amino acids. Germline V lookup: CDR1 SGHVS, CDR2 FQNEAQ. DNA of the CDR3: TGTGCCAGCAGCGCATGGACAGGGCCCTATGGCTACACCTTC. Translation: CASSAWTGPYGYTF.

This clone was seen a few times. This chain uses TRBV30 with TRBJ1-1; tentatively, D is TRBD1 (6 bases). V shed 3 bases and J shed 1 base, with 6 bases lying between them. The CDR3 runs to 12 residues. Germline values: CDR1 GTSNPN, CDR2 SVGIG (reference sequence). The CDR3 loop reads CAWRGQNTEAFF. CDR3 nucleotide sequence: TGTGCCTGGAGGGGACAGAACACTGAAGCTTTCTTT.

This chain links TRBV3-1 (or the pseudogene TRBV3-2) with TRBJ2-3; 9 bases are shared with TRBD1. Germline assignment: CDR1 LGHDT and CDR2 YNNKEL (reference sequence). J was trimmed by 4 bases and V by 3 bases; bases with no gene match: 2. This CDR3 contains 14 residues. This CDR3 is CASSHRQGADTQYF. The CDR3 nucleotides are TGTGCCAGCAGCCACCGACAGGGGGCAGATACGCAGTATTTT.

This clone has just a few counts. The chain links TRBV19 to TRBJ2-7; 9 bases fit TRBD1. The CDR3 has 13 residues. Unmatched junction bases numbered 3, after V lost 5 bases and J lost 4 bases. From germline, CDR1 is LNHDA and CDR2 SQIVND (reference sequence). CDR3: CASSAGQGYEQYF. The CDR3 coding sequence is TGTGCCAGTAGTGCGGGACAGGGTTACGAGCAGTACTTC. The whole variable domain, remainder taken from reference TRBV19 and TRBJ2-7, is DGGITQSPKYLFRKEGQNVTLSCEQNLNHDAMYWYRQDPGQGLRLIYYSQIVNDFQKGDIAEGYSVSREKKESFPLTVTSAQKNPTAFYLCASSAGQGYEQYFGPGTRLTVT.

The chain recombines TRBV2 with TRBJ1-2; 7 bases are shared with TRBD1. The germline V gene has CDR1 SNHLY and CDR2 FYNNEI. The CDR3 length is 16 residues. The V segment lost 0 bases and the J segment 7 bases; nucleotides outside the gene matches: 11. CDR3 nucleotides: TGTGCCAGCAGTGAAGCGCACGGAGAGGGGGCGGCTGGCTACACCTTC. Its protein product is CASSEAHGEGAAGYTF. Together with reference TRBV2 and TRBJ1-2, the CDR3 gives the full variable domain: EPEVTQTPSHQVTQMGQEVILRCVPISNHLYFYWYRQILGQKVEFLVSFYNNEISEKSEIFDDQFSVERPDGSNFTLKIRSTKLEDSAMYFCASSEAHGEGAAGYTFGSGTRLTVV.

V usage is TRBV3-1 (or the pseudogene TRBV3-2) and J usage is TRBJ2-1, with D perhaps matching TRBD1 (6 bases). Germline-derived CDR1 and CDR2 are LGHDT and YNNKEL (reference sequence). V was clipped by 8 bases and J by 5 bases, with 10 bases between them. The CDR3 is made up of 12 amino acids. DNA for the CDR3: TGTGCCAGCCAGGGACAAAACAATGAGCAGTTCTTC. Translated, it gives CASQGQNNEQFF.

The chain recombines TRBV3-1 (or the pseudogene TRBV3-2) with TRBJ2-1; 14 positions agree with TRBD2. The germline CDR1 and CDR2 sequences are LGHDT and YNNKEL (reference sequence). The junction had 12 bases not matched to a gene; V was cut back by 4 bases and J by 4 bases. The CDR3 length is 19 residues. CDR3 loop: CASSPPYRLAGGLYNEQFF. The CDR3, as DNA: TGTGCCAGCAGCCCGCCCTATCGACTAGCGGGAGGGCTATACAATGAGCAGTTCTTC.

The chain carries TRBV6-5 and TRBJ1-1; perhaps TRBD1 as D (5 bases). The CDR3 contains 15 residues. Germline V gives CDR1 MNHEY, CDR2 SVGAGI. V dropped 6 bases and J dropped 3 bases, with 17 bases sitting between them. In nucleotides, the CDR3 is TGTGCCAGCAGCTCCCTCTCGGGGGGGGACACTGAAGCTTTCTTT. This sequence encodes CASSSLSGGDTEAFF.

The V and J genes are TRBV30 and TRBJ2-1, with a possible D match to TRBD2 (5 bases). CDR3 length: 13 residues. CDR1 GTSNPN and CDR2 SVGIG come from the germline V gene (reference sequence). V lost 1 base and J 7 bases, leaving 11 bases between the germline ends. In DNA, the CDR3 is TGTGCCTGGAGTGACAGCGGTTTGAATGAGCAGTTCTTC. Protein sequence: CAWSDSGLNEQFF.

V gene TRBV5-3 combines with J gene TRBJ1-6; D unclear. TRBV5-3 is an ORF for which the function is uncertain. V lost 0 bases and J 10 bases, leaving 20 bases between the germline ends. This CDR3 has 17 amino acids. CDR3 loop: CARSLEEGSKIGSPLHF. In DNA, the CDR3 is TGTGCCAGAAGCTTGGAAGAGGGAAGCAAAATTGGCTCACCCCTCCACTTT.

V and J are TRBV5-6 and TRBJ2-3; 9 bases fit TRBD2. The V and J ends lost 3 bases and 4 bases, in that order; junction bases with no gene match: 6. CDR1 and CDR2 (germline): SGHDT, YYEEEE. The CDR3 extends over 15 amino acids. In DNA, the CDR3 is TGTGCCAGCAGCTCCGCGGGGGGGGCAGCAGATACGCAGTATTTT. This translates into CASSSAGGAADTQYF.

This clone was observed a handful of times. J is TRBJ2-7 and V is TRBV7-9; D is possibly TRBD1 (6 bases). The CDR3 length is 13 residues. V was cut by 5 bases and J by 3 bases, with 11 bases left in between. Looked up from germline, CDR1 is SEHNR and CDR2 is FQNEAQ (reference sequence). CDR3 protein: CASSDWDNYEQYF. The CDR3 region has the DNA TGTGCCAGCAGCGACTGGGACAACTACGAGCAGTACTTC.

This clone was picked up a small number of times. The V gene is TRBV3-1 (or the pseudogene TRBV3-2), the J gene TRBJ2-1, with D tentatively TRBD1 (5 bases). V dropped 1 base and J dropped 9 bases, with 16 bases sitting between them. This CDR3 contains 15 residues. Per the germline V gene, CDR1 is LGHDT and CDR2 is YNNKEL (reference sequence). This CDR3 is CASSQGYGAQGEQFF. DNA for the CDR3: TGTGCCAGCAGCCAAGGGTATGGGGCTCAGGGTGAGCAGTTCTTC.

The V call is TRBV19, the J call TRBJ1-2, with D perhaps TRBD1 (6 bases). This CDR3 spans 16 amino acids. V lost 3 bases and J lost 6, with 20 bases in between. The germline V gene has CDR1 LNHDA and CDR2 SQIVND (reference sequence). CDR3 in DNA: TGTGCCAGTAGTATTAATCCGACGCCTGACAGGAATGGCTACACCTTC. Protein sequence: CASSINPTPDRNGYTF.

The chain has TRBV7-3 and TRBJ2-5; 10 bases map to TRBD2. V shed 5 bases, J shed 5 bases, and the junction held 8 bases outside the gene matches. The CDR3 contains 15 residues. CDR1 and CDR2 (germline): SGHTA, FQGTGA. The CDR3 is CASSPSGGAGETQYF. In DNA, the CDR3 is TGTGCCAGCAGCCCCAGCGGGGGGGCCGGGGAGACCCAGTACTTC. The whole variable domain, remainder taken from reference TRBV7-3 and TRBJ2-5, is GAGVSQTPSNKVTEKGKYVELRCDPISGHTALYWYRQSLGQGPEFLIYFQGTGAADDSGLPNDRFFAVRPEGSVSTLKIQRTERGDSAVYLCASSPSGGAGETQYFGPGTRLLVL.

The V and J genes are TRBV7-2 and TRBJ1-5, with unresolved D. Germline loops: CDR1 SGHTA, CDR2 FQGNSA. V shed 1 base and J shed 7 bases, with 8 bases lying between them. The CDR3 spans 13 residues. Here the CDR3 reads CASSLERGQPQHF. In DNA, the CDR3 is TGTGCCAGCAGCTTAGAACGAGGGCAGCCCCAGCATTTT.

This chain connects TRBV11-2 to TRBJ1-2; possibly TRBD1 for D (5 bases). The CDR3 is made up of 15 amino acids. Trimming removed 0 bases at V and 2 bases at J, with 10 bases between. Per germline, CDR1 SGHAT and CDR2 FQNNGV. This chain's CDR3 is CASSLDSSGNYGYTF. The CDR3 DNA sequence: TGTGCCAGCAGCTTAGATAGCTCAGGGAACTATGGCTACACCTTC.

This chain links TRBV2 with TRBJ1-3; 7 positions match TRBD1. The CDR3 consists of 14 residues. CDR1 and CDR2 (germline): SNHLY, FYNNEI. With 6 bases clipped from V and 2 bases from J, the junction kept 4 bases outside the gene matches. This CDR3 reads CASRLGTAGNTIYF. The CDR3 DNA follows: TGTGCCAGCAGACTAGGGACAGCTGGAAACACCATATATTTT.

This chain joins TRBV27 and TRBJ1-2; D remains unclear. V lost 2 bases and J lost 5, with 18 bases in between. The germline V gene encodes CDR1 MNHEY and CDR2 SMNVEV (reference sequence). This CDR3 region has 16 residues. The CDR3 nucleotides read TGTGCCAGCAGTTTAGGGAGGGAACGAGAGTGGTATGGCTACACCTTC. Its protein product is CASSLGREREWYGYTF.

The chain links TRBV7-2 to TRBJ2-5, with 8 bases matching TRBD2. J was trimmed by 5 bases and V by 2 bases; bases with no gene match: 4. The CDR3 contains 14 residues. Germline V CDR1 and CDR2: SGHTA, FQGNSA. CDR3 DNA sequence: TGTGCCAGCAGCTTACCGGGGGGGCTGGAGACCCAGTACTTC. Translated, it gives CASSLPGGLETQYF.

The gene calls are TRBV6-6 and TRBJ2-2, with TRBD2 matching 16 bases. The CDR3 has 15 residues. The V gene's germline CDR1 is MNHNY and CDR2 SVGAGI (reference sequence). The DNA of the CDR3 is TGTGCTAGTTGGGGGACTAGCGGGAGGGCCGGGGAGCTGTTTTTT. The encoded protein is CASWGTSGRAGELFF.

This clone occurred once. The CDR3 DNA follows: TGTGCCAGCAGCCCTAGAGGGGGACTAGCGAAAGAGACCCAGTACTTC. This translates into CASSPRGGLAKETQYF. The chain is built from TRBV7-2 and TRBJ2-5; 10 bases line up with TRBD2. The length of the CDR3 is 16 residues. Germline values: CDR1 SGHTA, CDR2 FQGNSA. V lost 5 bases to trimming and J lost 3 bases; unmatched junction nucleotides: 9.

This sequence joins TRBV7-2 and TRBJ2-3; 9 bases agree with TRBD2. Germline V CDR1 and CDR2: SGHTA, FQGNSA. Losses at the gene ends were 3 bases for V and 4 bases for J; bases not matched to a gene: 14. This CDR3 is 18 amino acids long. The CDR3 loop is CASSFIPSGRGGADTQYF. The CDR3, as DNA: TGTGCCAGCAGCTTTATCCCCTCAGGGCGGGGGGGTGCAGATACGCAGTATTTT.

The gene calls are TRBV6-2 or TRBV6-3 and TRBJ2-7, with TRBD2 matching over 13 bases. V lost 5 bases, J lost 4 bases, and 8 bases stayed unmatched. The CDR3 runs 16 residues. CDR1 and CDR2 from the germline V gene are MNHEY and SVGEGT. The CDR3 DNA sequence: TGTGCCAGCAGTACCCGGACTAGCGGGAGTGGGTACGAGCAGTACTTC. It translates to CASSTRTSGSGYEQYF.

The sample holds one count of this clone. The chain carries TRBV27 and TRBJ1-1, with 8 bases matching TRBD1. Germline V gene sequence: CDR1 MNHEY, CDR2 SMNVEV (reference sequence). With 5 bases clipped from V and 5 bases from J, the junction kept 7 bases outside the gene matches. CDR3 size: 14 residues. CDR3 sequence reads: CASSAQGEITEAFF. DNA for the CDR3: TGTGCCAGCAGTGCACAGGGGGAAATAACTGAAGCTTTCTTT.

The CDR3 loop is CAHRAPSEKLFF. CDR3 coding DNA: TGTGCACACAGGGCACCGAGTGAAAAACTGTTTTTT. The V and J genes are TRBV2 and TRBJ1-4, with TRBD1 as a possible D gene (6 bases). This CDR3 spans 12 amino acids. Germline loops: CDR1 SNHLY, CDR2 FYNNEI. The whole variable domain, filled in from reference TRBV2 and TRBJ1-4, reads EPEVTQTPSHQVTQMGQEVILRCVPISNHLYFYWYRQILGQKVEFLVSFYNNEISEKSEIFDDQFSVERPDGSNFTLKIRSTKLEDSAMYFCAHRAPSEKLFFGSGTQLSVL.

The chain links TRBV6-2 or TRBV6-3 to TRBJ1-2; D not resolved. CDR1 is MNHEY, CDR2 SVGEGT, per germline. The CDR3 covers 13 residues. The V and J ends lost 0 bases and 8 bases respectively, with 10 bases between them. As DNA, the CDR3 is TGTGCCAGCAGTTACTCGGGCAGGATAGGCTACACCTTC. Protein sequence: CASSYSGRIGYTF.

The chain recombines TRBV25-1 with TRBJ2-7; 7 bases line up with TRBD1. This CDR3 spans 14 amino acids. Germline V CDR1 and CDR2: MGHDK, SYGVNS. With 7 bases clipped from V and 2 bases from J, the junction kept 8 bases outside the gene matches. The CDR3 DNA reads TGTGCCAGCAACCGGGACAGCTCTCCCTACGAGCAGTACTTC. It yields the protein CASNRDSSPYEQYF.

This chain connects TRBV27 to TRBJ1-1; tentatively, D is TRBD1 (5 bases). Germline V lookup: CDR1 MNHEY, CDR2 SMNVEV (reference sequence). The V end was cut by 6 bases, the J end by 0 bases, with 17 bases between. The CDR3 runs 16 residues. This CDR3 reads CASRGLGGNMNTEAFF. CDR3 coding DNA: TGTGCCAGCAGAGGTCTCGGGGGTAACATGAACACTGAAGCTTTCTTT.

The chain uses TRBV29-1 and TRBJ2-3, with D perhaps TRBD1 (6 bases). CDR1 is SQVTM, CDR2 ANQGSEA, per germline. The V gene lost 3 bases and the J gene lost 4 bases, with 8 bases spanning the gap. This CDR3 is 12 amino acids long. DNA for the CDR3: TGCAGCGTTGAGTGGGGGCCAGATACGCAGTATTTT. Amino acid sequence: CSVEWGPDTQYF.

The chain has TRBV12-5 and TRBJ1-1; 7 positions match TRBD1. Germline CDR1 is LGHNT and CDR2 is FRNRAP. This CDR3 is built from 16 residues. V shed 3 bases, J shed 8 bases, and the junction held 15 bases outside the gene matches. The CDR3 DNA reads TGTGCTAGTGGTTTCACTGGGACAGCTCAACACTGGGAAGCTTTCTTT. Translated, it gives CASGFTGTAQHWEAFF.